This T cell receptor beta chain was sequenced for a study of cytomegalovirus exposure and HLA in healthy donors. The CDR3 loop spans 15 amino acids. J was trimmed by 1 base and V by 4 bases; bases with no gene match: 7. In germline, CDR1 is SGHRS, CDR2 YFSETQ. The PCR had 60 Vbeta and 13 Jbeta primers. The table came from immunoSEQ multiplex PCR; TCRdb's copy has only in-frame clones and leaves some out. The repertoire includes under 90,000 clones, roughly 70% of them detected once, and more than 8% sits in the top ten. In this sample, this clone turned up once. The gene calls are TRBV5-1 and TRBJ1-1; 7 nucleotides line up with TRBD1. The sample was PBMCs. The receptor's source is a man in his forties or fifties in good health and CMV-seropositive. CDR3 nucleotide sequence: TGCGCCAGCAGCACCCCGACAGGGACGAACACTGAAGCTTTCTTT. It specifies CASSTPTGTNTEAFF.